This is a list of T cell receptor beta chains from one sample in a study of T-cell memory formation after mild COVID-19. TCRdb itself ran the 5' RACE reads through MiXCR, one entry per CDR3 protein. The table has some 250,000 distinct CDR3 sequences, roughly 18% seen once. Input material: PBMCs or a T cell subset sorted from them (not recorded which). Receptor source: a man aged 18 to 35 who had mild COVID-19 (a few samples of this study predate the infection). Cell type and time point are not known. Both conserved end residues are part of each CDR3. A D gene is named only where the DNA matches it firmly. Only some rows state a clone size, as once, few, many or a class for expanded clones.

V gene	clone size	CDR3 length	D gene	J gene	CDR3 DNA	CDR3 protein
TRBV5-1	many	15	.	TRBJ1-5	TGCGCCAGCAGCTTGGCCGGGGAAGGAGGGCAGCCCCAGCATTTT	CASSLAGEGGQPQHF
TRBV29-1	.	16	TRBD2	TRBJ2-5	TGCAGCGTTGCGCGGGGGGGGACTAGCGGGGACCAGACCCAGTACTTC	CSVARGGTSGDQTQYF
TRBV4-3	few	14	.	TRBJ1-1	TGCGCCAGCAGCCAAGCTTCCGGGGCCGGTGAAGCTTTCTTT	CASSQASGAGEAFF
TRBV12-3/TRBV12-4	.	14	.	TRBJ2-5	TGTGCCAGCCGTCGTGCACAGGCGCAAGAGACCCAGTACTTC	CASRRAQAQETQYF
TRBV5-6	.	15	TRBD1	TRBJ1-5	TGTGCCAGCAGCCAACAGGGGGCGGGCAATCAGCCCCAGCATTTT	CASSQQGAGNQPQHF
TRBV11-2	.	20	TRBD2	TRBJ2-2	TGTGCCAGCAGCTTAGACGGCTGGGATCCTAAGCGGGGGGCCGCCGGGGAGCTGTTTTTT	CASSLDGWDPKRGAAGELFF
TRBV6-5	.	14	TRBD1	TRBJ1-2	TGTGCCAGCAGTTACTACGGACAGGGGGACGGCTACACCTTC	CASSYYGQGDGYTF
TRBV18	.	13	.	TRBJ2-7	TGTGCCAGCTTAGAGGACAACGCCTACGAGCAGTACTTC	CASLEDNAYEQYF
TRBV4-2	few	14	TRBD1	TRBJ1-1	TGTGCCAGCAGCCCTCTCGGACAGGGGAAGGGAGCTTTCTTT	CASSPLGQGKGAFF
TRBV7-9	.	16	TRBD2	TRBJ2-2	TGTGCCAGCATCCCTCCGGGACTAGCGAACACCGGGGAGCTGTTTTTT	CASIPPGLANTGELFF
TRBV7-3	few	16	.	TRBJ2-1	TGTGCCAGCAGCTTAGGACGGGGAAGCTCCTACAATGAGCAGTTCTTC	CASSLGRGSSYNEQFF
TRBV7-9	few	13	.	TRBJ2-6	TGTGCCAGCGCAGACTCTGGGGCCAACGTCCTGACTTTC	CASADSGANVLTF
TRBV27	few	13	.	TRBJ2-5	TGTGCCAGCAGTTTATACCCCCAAGAGACCCAGTACTTC	CASSLYPQETQYF
TRBV5-6	.	16	TRBD2	TRBJ2-3	TGTGCCAGCAGCCTCCGACTAGCGGGGGGGCCCGATACGCAGTATTTT	CASSLRLAGGPDTQYF
TRBV6-1	.	17	TRBD1	TRBJ1-5	TGTGCCAGCAGTTGGGACAGGGAAGGTTATAGCAATCAGCCCCAGCATTTT	CASSWDREGYSNQPQHF
TRBV12-3/TRBV12-4	.	14	TRBD1	TRBJ1-1	TGTGCCAGCAGTACGGGACAGATGAACACTGAAGCTTTCTTT	CASSTGQMNTEAFF
TRBV6-6	once	16	.	TRBJ1-5	TGTGCCAGCAGTTACTCGAGGGAGGTAGGGGATCAGCCCCAGCATTTT	CASSYSREVGDQPQHF
TRBV4-2	.	14	.	TRBJ2-3	TGTGCCAGCAGTGTAGGGGGGGACACAGATACGCAGTATTTT	CASSVGGDTDTQYF
TRBV7-2	few	17	.	TRBJ2-3	TGTGCCAGCAGCTTAATGGCTCCAGTGGGGGCGCGAGATACGCAGTATTTT	CASSLMAPVGARDTQYF
TRBV6-2/TRBV6-3	.	16	.	TRBJ2-5	TGTGCCAGCACCCCCCAGAGACGGGGCAGAGGGGAGACCCAGTACTTC	CASTPQRRGRGETQYF
TRBV15	.	13	.	TRBJ1-2	TGTGCCACCAGCCGACTCGGATGGTATGGCTACACCTTC	CATSRLGWYGYTF
TRBV7-2	.	14	.	TRBJ1-1	TGTGCCAGCAGCTTAAGTGGTCGGCGGACTGAAGCTTTCTTT	CASSLSGRRTEAFF
TRBV28	few	14	.	TRBJ1-3	TGTGCCAGCAAAGTCGGGGGGGCTGGAAACACCATATATTTT	CASKVGGAGNTIYF
TRBV5-1	.	15	.	TRBJ2-1	TGCGCCAGCAGCTTGGCCCTGGACAGACACAATGAGCAGTTCTTC	CASSLALDRHNEQFF
TRBV5-1	few	13	TRBD1	TRBJ1-2	TGCGCCAGCCAGGAACAGGGGAACTATGGCTACACCTTC	CASQEQGNYGYTF
TRBV28	few	13	.	TRBJ2-1	TGTGCCAGCAGCTCAGGGGCGAGGAATGAGCAGTTCTTC	CASSSGARNEQFF
TRBV6-2/TRBV6-3	.	12	.	TRBJ2-1	TGTGCCAGCAGTTACTTATACAATGAGCAGTTCTTC	CASSYLYNEQFF
TRBV5-1	few	16	.	TRBJ1-2	TGCGCCAGCAGCTTGGTAACGCGTAGTACTAACTATGGCTACACCTTC	CASSLVTRSTNYGYTF
TRBV29-1	few	16	TRBD1	TRBJ2-7	TGCAGCGTTGAAGATGTAGGGACAGGTAGACCCTACGAGCAGTACTTC	CSVEDVGTGRPYEQYF
TRBV28	many	17	TRBD1	TRBJ1-2	TGTGCCAGCAGTGCCGCTACTCAGACAGGGATCAACTATGGCTACACCTTC	CASSAATQTGINYGYTF
TRBV10-1	.	15	TRBD2	TRBJ2-5	TGCGCCAGCAGTGAGGTAGCGGGGGGCCAAGAGACCCAGTACTTC	CASSEVAGGQETQYF
TRBV4-1	few	15	.	TRBJ2-7	TGCGCCAGCAGCCAAGATGCAGCGGAGGCCTACGAGCAGTACTTC	CASSQDAAEAYEQYF
TRBV2	medium-sized	13	.	TRBJ2-5	TGTGCCAGCAGTGAGAGTCCGGGGGAGACCCAGTACTTC	CASSESPGETQYF
TRBV6-1	few	13	TRBD1	TRBJ1-5	TGTGCCAGCAAGACAGGGATCAATCAGCCCCAGCATTTT	CASKTGINQPQHF
TRBV6-2/TRBV6-3	.	13	.	TRBJ2-3	TGTGCCAGCAATCTGATCCGGGTAGATACGCAGTATTTT	CASNLIRVDTQYF
TRBV7-2	many	14	.	TRBJ2-5	TGTGCCAGCAGCTTGGGGGACCCCCGGGAGACCCAGTACTTC	CASSLGDPRETQYF
TRBV5-4	few	12	.	TRBJ2-5	TGTGCCACCGGCGAGGGCACGGAGACCCAGTACTTC	CATGEGTETQYF
TRBV7-3	few	15	.	TRBJ2-3	TGTGCCAGCAGCTTATACGGCAGCCGCACAGATACGCAGTATTTT	CASSLYGSRTDTQYF
TRBV14	few	13	.	TRBJ2-1	TGTGCCAGCAGCCAAGATTGGCAAAATGAGCAGTTCTTC	CASSQDWQNEQFF
TRBV9	few	16	.	TRBJ2-3	TGTGCCAGCAGCGTAGTCGGAGATTCTAGCACAGATACGCAGTATTTT	CASSVVGDSSTDTQYF
TRBV20-1	few	14	TRBD2	TRBJ2-1	TGCAGTGCGAACGGGGGGGGCCTGGAGCATGAGCAGTTCTTC	CSANGGGLEHEQFF
TRBV5-1	.	14	TRBD1	TRBJ2-5	TGCGCCAGCAGCAGCATGAGACAGGGAGAGACCCAGTACTTC	CASSSMRQGETQYF
TRBV7-2	once	15	.	TRBJ1-2	TGTGCCAGCAGCTCCTCCGAGCCCCAGGGCTATGGCTACACCTTC	CASSSSEPQGYGYTF
TRBV7-9	.	17	TRBD1	TRBJ1-1	TGTGCCAGCAGCTTCGCGGACAGGGGCTACATGAACACTGAAGCTTTCTTT	CASSFADRGYMNTEAFF
TRBV2	.	15	.	TRBJ1-2	TGTGCCAGCAGAAAAACAGGAGGCCCTAACTATGGCTACACCTTC	CASRKTGGPNYGYTF
TRBV6-2/TRBV6-3	few	13	.	TRBJ1-2	TGTGCCATCCGGCGGGGATCTAACTATGGCTACACCTTC	CAIRRGSNYGYTF
TRBV4-1	.	15	.	TRBJ1-5	TGCGCCAGCAGCCAAGGGGGGACGGTGGATCAGCCCCAGCATTTT	CASSQGGTVDQPQHF
TRBV27	few	14	.	TRBJ2-1	TGTGCCAGCAGTTCTCCTGGACAGTACAATGAGCAGTTCTTC	CASSSPGQYNEQFF
TRBV7-2	few	15	TRBD2	TRBJ2-1	TGTGCCAGCAGCTTCGGGGGGACGGGCAACAATGAGCAGTTCTTC	CASSFGGTGNNEQFF
TRBV4-2	few	16	.	TRBJ2-1	TGTGCCAGCAGCCAAGACGTTCATAGCTCCTACAATGAGCAGTTCTTC	CASSQDVHSSYNEQFF
TRBV19	.	13	.	TRBJ1-2	TGTGCCAGTAGTATAGTGGGCTTCTATGGCTACACCTTC	CASSIVGFYGYTF
TRBV5-1	.	15	.	TRBJ2-1	TGCGCCAGCAGCTTAGGGCTGGTCCCCTACAATGAGCAGTTCTTC	CASSLGLVPYNEQFF
TRBV7-6	.	16	.	TRBJ2-2	TGTGCCAGCAGCCCGGTCGGAGGGGACAACACCGGGGAGCTGTTTTTT	CASSPVGGDNTGELFF
TRBV20-1	.	13	.	TRBJ2-4	TGCAGTGCTAGCTATCAGGGTGGAAACATTCAGTACTTC	CSASYQGGNIQYF
TRBV20-1	many	14	.	TRBJ1-3	TGCAGTGCTAAAGACAGGACCTCTGGAAACACCATATATTTT	CSAKDRTSGNTIYF
TRBV6-4	once	14	.	TRBJ2-3	TGTGCCAGCAGTGAACAGGGCTCAGCAGATACGCAGTATTTT	CASSEQGSADTQYF